These 10 T cell receptor beta chains were all obtained from the same sample, sequenced in a study of OX40 agonist ivuxolimab in advanced cancers. TCRdb's table, derived via immunoSEQ multiplex PCR, lists solely in-frame clones and lacks some. In the table there are 70,000 or so clones, 85% to 90% of which are singletons. The sample consisted of CD4+ or CD8+ T cells sorted from blood, taken in a trial of the OX40 agonist ivuxolimab. These receptors all stem from an adult with an advanced solid tumor such as melanoma, head and neck, liver or kidney cancer.

The chain joins TRBV7-3 to TRBJ2-1; 11 nucleotides line up with TRBD2. V gave up 8 bases and J gave up 8 bases; unmatched junction bases: 8. Germline CDR1 reads SGHTA; CDR2 reads FQGTGA. CDR3 length: 14 residues. The CDR3 loop is CASATSGSRDEQFF. The CDR3 DNA sequence: TGTGCCAGCGCCACTAGCGGGAGCCGCGATGAGCAGTTCTTC.

The J gene is TRBJ2-5, the V gene TRBV7-9; D gene uncertain. CDR1 is SEHNR and CDR2 is FQNEAQ in the germline V gene (reference sequence). V was trimmed by 5 bases and J by 3 bases, leaving 7 bases between them. The CDR3 sequence is 12 residues long. Here the CDR3 reads CASSRIEETQYF. CDR3 nucleotide sequence: TGTGCCAGCAGCCGCATAGAAGAGACCCAGTACTTC.

This chain links TRBV27 with TRBJ2-7, with TRBD1 as a possible D gene (6 bases). With 2 bases removed from V and 0 bases from J, the gap between germline ends came to 14 bases. This CDR3 spans 16 amino acids. CDR1 is MNHEY, CDR2 SMNVEV, per germline (reference sequence). The DNA of the CDR3 is TGTGCCAGCAGTTTAAAGTGGCAGGGGATCTCCTACGAGCAGTACTTC. Translated: CASSLKWQGISYEQYF.

The gene calls are TRBV9 and TRBJ1-2; D might be TRBD1 (5 bases). Trimming left V 4 bases short and J 3 bases short, with 16 bases between. The CDR3 covers 15 residues. CDR1 SGDLS and CDR2 YYNGEE come from the germline V gene. CDR3 in amino acids: CASSPRGRGDYGYTF. CDR3 nucleotide sequence: TGTGCCAGCAGCCCCCGAGGAAGGGGCGACTATGGCTACACCTTC.

The chain carries TRBV10-1 and TRBJ2-1; D possibly uses TRBD1 or TRBD2 (5 bases each). Germline-derived CDR1 and CDR2 are WNHNN and SYGVQD (reference sequence). The ends were cut back, 0 bases at V and 12 bases at J, with 9 bases in the middle. This CDR3 is built from 12 residues. CDR3 nucleotides: TGCGCCAGCAGTGAGTCTGCGAGGGGGCAGTTCTTC. Translation: CASSESARGQFF.

The rearrangement links TRBV7-2 to TRBJ2-7; a weak D match, TRBD2 (6 bases). V shed 6 bases and J shed 4 bases, with 16 bases lying between them. CDR1 is SGHTA and CDR2 is FQGNSA in the germline V gene. CDR3 length: 14 residues. CDR3 loop: CASSQSRLGYEQYF. CDR3 coding DNA: TGTGCCAGCAGTCAGTCCCGACTAGGTTACGAGCAGTACTTC.

V usage is TRBV11-3 and J usage is TRBJ2-2; TRBD2 aligns across 8 bases. The CDR3 is made up of 15 amino acids. From germline, CDR1 is SGHNT and CDR2 YENEEA. With 5 bases clipped from V and 0 bases from J, the junction kept 2 bases outside the gene matches. The CDR3 DNA reads TGTGCCAGCAGCACGACTAGCGCGAACACCGGGGAGCTGTTTTTT. This gives the protein CASSTTSANTGELFF.

The chain has TRBV19 and TRBJ2-5; tentatively, D is TRBD2 (5 bases). This CDR3 has 14 residues. The V end lost 3 bases, the J end lost 5 bases, and 13 bases lay between the germline ends. CDR1 and CDR2 from the germline V gene are LNHDA and SQIVND (reference sequence). The CDR3 loop is CASSIGGLEETQYF. The CDR3 nucleotides read TGTGCCAGTAGTATTGGAGGTCTGGAGGAGACCCAGTACTTC. The full variable domain, its missing parts supplied by reference TRBV19 and TRBJ2-5, is DGGITQSPKYLFRKEGQNVTLSCEQNLNHDAMYWYRQDPGQGLRLIYYSQIVNDFQKGDIAEGYSVSREKKESFPLTVTSAQKNPTAFYLCASSIGGLEETQYFGPGTRLLVL.

About this clone: The germline gene is not matched at one end of the junction; a read error may be the cause. This sequence joins TRBV7-7 and TRBJ1-2, with D possibly TRBD1 on 5 matching bases. The length of the CDR3 is 15 residues. The V gene's germline CDR1 is SSHAT and CDR2 FNYEAQ (reference sequence). The CDR3 loop is CASSPYRDSPGGYTF. The CDR3 DNA reads TGTGCTAGCAGCCCGTATAGGGACTCTCCGGGGGGCTACACCTTC.

The chain employs TRBV5-4 and TRBJ2-2; TRBD1 agrees at 10 bases. CDR3 length equals 16 residues. CDR1 is SGHNT and CDR2 is YYREEE in the germline V gene (reference sequence). With V trimmed by 1 base and J by 5 bases, 5 bases remained unmatched. CDR3: CASSLRQGAGTGELFF. CDR3 nucleotide sequence: TGTGCCAGCAGCTTGCGACAGGGGGCGGGAACCGGGGAGCTGTTTTTT. Combining the CDR3 with reference TRBV5-4 and TRBJ2-2 gives the whole variable domain ETGVTQSPTHLIKTRGQQVTLRCSSQSGHNTVSWYQQALGQGPQFIFQYYREEENGRGNFPPRFSGLQFPNYSSELNVNALELDDSALYLCASSLRQGAGTGELFFGEGSRLTVL.